The next 16 T cell receptor beta chains were all read from a single sample in a study of blood T cells in healthy people across ages. Through a sample-barcoded 5' primer and a J-beta primer mix, a second PCR was run for about 7 to 12 cycles. TCRdb re-derived calls from the 5' RACE reads in MiXCR, one entry per CDR3 protein. This table holds 550,000 to 750,000 distinct CDR3 sequences, more than 20% found once. The sample was blood. The receptors were sampled from an older man in good health.

This clonotype was seen a handful of times. The rearrangement uses TRBV7-2 and TRBJ2-1, with 8 bases matching TRBD2. V dropped 0 bases and J dropped 9; count of bases not matched to a gene: 7. Germline V gives CDR1 SGHTA, CDR2 FQGNSA. There are 15 residues in the CDR3. CDR3 loop: CASSLASGKTVEQFF. The CDR3 DNA is TGTGCCAGCAGCTTAGCTAGCGGGAAAACGGTTGAGCAGTTCTTC.

The chain links TRBV7-2 to TRBJ2-7; TRBD1 aligns across 9 bases. The CDR3 consists of 13 residues. The V gene end was trimmed by 4 bases and the J gene end by 5 bases; junction bases not matched to a gene: 3. Per germline, CDR1 SGHTA and CDR2 FQGNSA. CDR3 DNA: TGTGCCAGCAGCTATGGACAGGGGAACGAGCAGTACTTC. It is translated as CASSYGQGNEQYF. Using reference TRBV7-2 and TRBJ2-7 for the parts outside the CDR3, the full variable domain is GAGVSQSPSNKVTEKGKDVELRCDPISGHTALYWYRQSLGQGLEFLIYFQGNSAPDKSGLPSDRFSAERTGGSVSTLTIQRTQQEDSAVYLCASSYGQGNEQYFGPGTRLTVT.

This clonotype was counted between two and nine times. The rearrangement joins TRBV6-1 to TRBJ1-5, with D perhaps TRBD1 (5 bases). Trimming cost V 3 bases and J 6 bases, with 6 bases left between them. Germline CDR1 and CDR2: MNHNS and SASEGT. The CDR3 length is 12 residues. The CDR3, as DNA: TGTGCCAGCAGTGACAGGGTTCAGCCCCAGCATTTT. Protein: CASSDRVQPQHF.

The gene calls are TRBV29-1 and TRBJ1-1; D uncertain. Trimming removed 2 bases from V and 2 bases from J, with 6 bases in between. The CDR3 covers 12 residues. Germline loops: CDR1 SQVTM, CDR2 ANQGSEA. The CDR3 region has the DNA TGCAGCGTTGAACTTACAAACACTGAAGCTTTCTTT. Translated, it gives CSVELTNTEAFF.

This rearrangement joins TRBV6-5 to TRBJ2-4; 10 bases match TRBD2. Trimming at V came to 2 bases and at J to 8 bases, leaving 12 bases not matched to a gene. CDR1 MNHEY and CDR2 SVGAGI come from the germline V gene. This CDR3 has 17 amino acids. The CDR3 here is CASSYTRHPSGSDIQYF. CDR3 nucleotide sequence: TGTGCCAGCAGTTACACCCGGCATCCTAGCGGGAGTGACATTCAGTACTTC.

The V and J genes are TRBV9 and TRBJ1-1, with D unclear. The germline gives CDR1 SGDLS, CDR2 YYNGEE. Trimming stripped 0 bases from V and 4 bases from J, with 10 bases between. The CDR3 has 14 amino acids. CDR3 sequence (DNA): TGTGCCAGCAGCGTAGAGGCAGGAATCACTGAAGCTTTCTTT. This encodes CASSVEAGITEAFF.

The table lists this clonotype with a few counts. One end of the junction does not line up with germline, which may come from a read error. The CDR3 DNA sequence: TGCGGTGCTAGAAAGGAGACCCAGTACTTC. Its protein product is CGARKETQYF. This chain connects TRBV20-1 to TRBJ2-5; D gene ambiguous. Germline CDR1 DFQATT, CDR2 SNEGSKA (reference sequence). The CDR3 is made up of 10 amino acids.

This clonotype appeared a few times. This rearrangement joins TRBV29-1 to TRBJ2-1; tentative D call: TRBD1 (6 bases). Germline CDR1 is SQVTM and CDR2 is ANQGSEA. The CDR3 is 13 amino acids. CDR3 nucleotide sequence: TGCAGTGTACAGGGCAGCCCTATAGACGAGCAGTTCTTC. It is translated as CSVQGSPIDEQFF.

This clonotype was picked up many times. This chain joins TRBV6-2 or TRBV6-3 and TRBJ2-5; no firm D call. The J call may be faulty, since TRBJ2-7 better matches the DNA end. Germline CDR1 is MNHEY and CDR2 is SVGEGT. The CDR3 has 11 amino acids. The CDR3 DNA reads TGTGCCAGCACCGACTCCTACGAGCAGTACTTC. It specifies CASTDSYEQYF.

This clonotype was seen only a few times. The rearrangement links TRBV28 to TRBJ2-5, with 7 positions matching TRBD2. CDR3 length equals 14 residues. With 2 bases clipped from V and 6 bases from J, the junction kept 6 bases outside the gene matches. The germline V gene encodes CDR1 MDHEN and CDR2 SYDVKM. The CDR3 DNA follows: TGTGCCAGCAGTTTACAGGGAGGGGAAAAGACCCAGTACTTC. This translates into CASSLQGGEKTQYF.

In its sample, this clonotype was seen a few times. The V and J genes are TRBV20-1 and TRBJ2-7; TRBD2 is a possible D gene (5 bases). Per germline, CDR1 DFQATT and CDR2 SNEGSKA (reference sequence). Trimming shortened V by 5 bases and J by 0 bases, and 14 bases separated the two germline ends. This CDR3 is 14 amino acids long. The DNA for the CDR3 is TGCAGTGCTCCCGTCGGGGTTAGCTCCTACGAGCAGTACTTC. It specifies CSAPVGVSSYEQYF.

This sequence joins TRBV28 and TRBJ2-7, with D perhaps matching TRBD1 (5 bases). Germline CDR1 MDHEN, CDR2 SYDVKM. CDR3 size: 13 residues. V was pared by 5 bases and J by 1 base, with 9 bases between. The CDR3 loop reads CASSVTGSYEQYF. As DNA, the CDR3 is TGTGCCAGCAGTGTCACAGGTTCCTACGAGCAGTACTTC.

The chain couples TRBV7-3 to TRBJ2-1; TRBD2 might be the D (5 bases). With the DNA end fitting TRBJ2-5 better, the J assignment may be wrong. The CDR3 extends over 13 amino acids. Germline V CDR1 and CDR2: SGHTA, FQGTGA. For the CDR3, the DNA is TGTGCCAGCAGCTTATCAGACTACGCCCCCCAGTACTTC. Translating gives CASSLSDYAPQYF.

The chain joins TRBV7-2 to TRBJ2-5; a possible D gene is TRBD1 (6 bases). V was pared by 5 bases and J by 2 bases, with 15 bases between. Germline CDR1 is SGHTA and CDR2 is FQGNSA. The CDR3 runs to 15 residues. CDR3: CASSPRQVPQETQYF. The CDR3 DNA reads as TGTGCCAGCAGCCCAAGACAGGTTCCACAAGAGACCCAGTACTTC.

The CDR3 DNA follows: TGTGCCAGCGGCGTGGGGAGGGCGGGAAATGAGCAGTTCTTC. Protein product: CASGVGRAGNEQFF. The chain joins TRBV12-3 or TRBV12-4 to TRBJ2-1; 7 bases map to TRBD2. With 8 bases clipped from V and 7 bases from J, the junction kept 11 bases outside the gene matches. This CDR3 contains 14 residues.

This clonotype was counted between two and nine times. This chain uses TRBV5-1 with TRBJ1-6; D might be TRBD1 (5 bases). Germline V gives CDR1 SGHRS, CDR2 YFSETQ. The V end lost 4 bases, the J end lost 6 bases, and 17 bases lay between the germline ends. The CDR3 is 16 amino acids. The CDR3 DNA sequence: TGCGCCAGCAGCCCAGGGAGTACGTCGGGTAATTCACCCCTCCACTTT. It encodes CASSPGSTSGNSPLHF.